This TCR beta chain was identified during a study of blood T cell repertoires in COVID-19. The wider study: T cells, B-cell-depleted T cells, or PBMCs provided the cDNA or gDNA that served as material.

CDR3 size: 13 residues. Germline lookup yields CDR1 SQVTM and CDR2 ANQGSEA. V dropped 8 bases and J dropped 5 bases, with 18 bases sitting between them. The assay was immunoSEQ multiplex PCR, and TCRdb's table has in-frame clones only and misses some. The sample yields fewer than 350,000 clones, 85% to 90% seen once. Individuals aged 18 to 89 years were recruited from some 26 US areas. Sequencing was done on a sample of PBMCs or T cells enriched from blood (not recorded which). The V and J genes are TRBV29-1 and TRBJ1-1; possible D gene TRBD1, 5 bases. The source of this sequence is a woman younger than 45 with acute COVID-19. DNA of the CDR3: TGCAGCCCCTCAAGTCCGGGGACTACTGAAGCTTTCTTT. Protein sequence: CSPSSPGTTEAFF.